The rows below give T cell receptor beta chains drawn from one sample of a study of cytomegalovirus exposure and HLA in healthy donors. TCRdb's table, derived via immunoSEQ multiplex PCR, lists solely in-frame clones and lacks some. Of around 140,000 clones listed, 80% are singletons. Sequencing input: PBMCs. These receptors were collected from a man in his forties in good health and CMV-seronegative. The CDR3 runs from the conserved cysteine through the conserved F or W. A D gene is named only where the DNA matches it firmly. The size field is filled for only some rows; it gives once, few, many or a size class.

V gene	D gene	clone size	J gene	CDR3 protein	CDR3 DNA
TRBV19	TRBD1	.	TRBJ1-2	CASSPGQGNYGYTF	TGTGCCAGTAGCCCCGGACAGGGAAACTATGGCTACACCTTC
TRBV19	TRBD1	.	TRBJ1-1	CASSNTGGFTEAFF	TGTGCCAGTAGTAATACAGGGGGCTTCACTGAAGCTTTCTTT
TRBV5-3	.	once	TRBJ2-1	CARSFGGIGTETYNEQFF	TGTGCCAGAAGCTTCGGGGGTATCGGGACAGAGACCTACAATGAGCAGTTCTTC
TRBV5-6	.	.	TRBJ1-6	CASSLGTRSSYNSPLHF	TGTGCCAGCAGCTTGGGAACAAGAAGCTCCTATAATTCACCCCTCCACTTT
TRBV4-1	.	.	TRBJ2-5	CASSQGDFQETQYF	TGCGCCAGCAGCCAAGGAGACTTCCAAGAGACCCAGTACTTC
TRBV7-9	.	.	TRBJ2-3	CASSPTVGTDTQYF	TGTGCCAGCAGCCCTACCGTGGGCACAGATACGCAGTATTTT
TRBV7-3	TRBD1	.	TRBJ1-1	CASSPQLVGQGGRAFF	TGTGCCAGCAGCCCACAACTTGTCGGACAGGGCGGTCGGGCTTTCTTT
TRBV30	TRBD2	.	TRBJ2-3	CAWSVTLAGGPDTQYF	TGTGCCTGGAGTGTTACCCTAGCGGGGGGCCCCGATACGCAGTATTTT
TRBV30	TRBD1	.	TRBJ2-7	CAWVDRGRVKVEQYF	TGTGCCTGGGTCGACAGGGGGCGAGTGAAAGTCGAGCAGTACTTC
TRBV4-1	.	.	TRBJ2-5	CASSQEDLGETQYF	TGCGCCAGCAGCCAAGAAGATCTAGGCGAGACCCAGTACTTC
TRBV6-4	TRBD2	once	TRBJ2-1	CASSRTSLNEQFF	TGTGCCAGCAGCAGGACTAGCTTGAATGAGCAGTTCTTC
TRBV29-1	TRBD1	.	TRBJ2-3	CSVDGAGGSADTQYF	TGCAGCGTTGACGGCGCAGGGGGCTCCGCAGATACGCAGTATTTT
TRBV15	TRBD2	.	TRBJ2-4	CATRPPGGARSGNIQYF	TGTGCCACCCGGCCGCCCGGGGGGGCGAGGTCAGGAAACATTCAGTACTTC
TRBV10-2	TRBD1	.	TRBJ1-1	CASIKGQNTPLGTEAFF	TGCGCCAGCATCAAGGGACAGAACACCCCTTTGGGCACTGAAGCTTTCTTT
TRBV2	.	.	TRBJ1-5	CASSEDQVPNQPQHF	TGTGCCAGCAGTGAAGATCAGGTACCCAATCAGCCCCAGCATTTT
TRBV2	.	few	TRBJ2-7	CASIYQGEGGGYEQYF	TGTGCCAGCATCTACCAAGGGGAGGGAGGGGGCTACGAGCAGTACTTC
TRBV6-1	TRBD1	once	TRBJ2-2	CASSSDRANTGELFF	TGTGCCAGCAGTTCCGACAGGGCAAACACCGGGGAGCTGTTTTTT
TRBV9	TRBD2	.	TRBJ2-3	CASTFSPTSASTDTQYF	TGTGCCAGCACCTTTTCCCCGACTAGCGCCAGCACAGATACGCAGTATTTT
TRBV2	.	.	TRBJ2-7	CATLGDEQYF	TGTGCCACCCTGGGAGACGAGCAGTACTTC
TRBV30	TRBD1	.	TRBJ2-2	CAWSSSSGTVNTGELFF	TGTGCCTGGAGTTCGTCTTCGGGGACAGTCAACACCGGGGAGCTGTTTTTT
TRBV10-1	TRBD1	.	TRBJ2-1	CASSWRTGDNEQFF	TGCGCCAGCAGTTGGCGGACAGGGGACAATGAGCAGTTCTTC
TRBV19	TRBD1	.	TRBJ2-6	CASSITDRGLTGANVLTF	TGTGCCAGTAGTATTACTGACAGGGGGCTTACTGGGGCCAACGTCCTGACTTTC
TRBV30	TRBD2	.	TRBJ2-5	CACLAGKTQYF	TGTGCCTGCCTAGCGGGGAAGACCCAGTACTTC
TRBV28	.	.	TRBJ2-5	CASRTAQETQYF	TGTGCCAGCCGGACAGCTCAAGAGACCCAGTACTTC
TRBV7-3	.	.	TRBJ1-1	CASSLMADGAEAFF	TGTGCCAGCAGCTTAATGGCCGACGGGGCTGAAGCTTTCTTT
TRBV9	.	.	TRBJ1-6	CASSEYRETTLNSPLHF	TGTGCCAGCAGCGAATACAGGGAAACCACTCTTAATTCACCCCTCCACTTT
TRBV5-1	TRBD2	few	TRBJ2-7	CASRYSPILAGSSYEQYF	TGCGCCAGCAGGTATAGTCCCATACTAGCGGGGAGCTCCTACGAGCAGTACTTC
TRBV7-6	TRBD1	.	TRBJ1-3	CASSMRSGQSSGNTIYF	TGTGCCAGCAGCATGCGATCGGGACAGAGCTCTGGAAACACCATATATTTT
TRBV9	TRBD1	.	TRBJ1-1	CASSVVGQGMTEAFF	TGTGCCAGCAGCGTAGTAGGACAGGGGATGACTGAAGCTTTCTTT
TRBV7-2	.	.	TRBJ1-1	CASSSYRNAEAFF	TGTGCCAGCAGCTCCTACAGGAACGCTGAAGCTTTCTTT